This TCR beta chain was identified during a study of T cell responses to AZD1222 COVID-19 vaccine (dated by TCRdb to the early 2020s). For the study in its entirety: TCR sequencing covered over 230 trial participants: 207 given two doses of AZD1222 and about 26 given two doses of MenACWY control vaccine. Trial participants were enrolled by age into subgroups of 18-55, 56-69 and 70-plus years, and roughly 150, 30 and 60 TCR-sequenced participants, respectively, were included in these subgroups.

The CDR3 regions of human TCRbeta chains were subjected to immunosequencing. The original pipeline was this. TCRs in the repertoires were compared against a reference library of SARS-CoV-2-specific TCRs that had been generated with the MIRA antigen-specificity platform. Breadth was defined as the fraction of unique TCRs that were SARS-CoV-2-associated, and depth was defined as the fraction of total T cells that were SARS-CoV-2-associated. Using the MIRA data, each spike-specific TCR was mapped to the spike region that the TCR reacts to and placed in a CD4 or CD8 class. Log10-transformed breadth and depth values were compared by one-way ANOVA with Sidak's multiple comparisons tests. TCRdb re-hosts the immuneACCESS table, in-frame sequences only. Its copies lack some clones; in the studies checked, an unresolved V gene accounts for under half of them, and the cause for the rest is not known. The D gene and trimming were derived from the DNA, and the V and J assignments and clone size from that table. In this sample the table shows 95,000 to 110,000 clones, roughly 85% of which occur a single time. 4.5% to 5.5% of the sample lies in the top ten.

This specimen's time point label, per the study, means: about 28 days (+/-7) after the second vaccine dose. AZD1222 recipients with second doses at about 4 weeks or about 12 weeks were pooled, because spike-specific TCR depth and breadth did not differ between schedules. Vaccinee samples were obtained from the UK trials COV001 and COV002, which included a single-blind randomized controlled phase 2/3 trial of AZD1222 (ChAdOx1 nCoV-19) in healthy adults. Trial participant PBMC samples were collected at day 0 and day 28 after the second dose for TCRbeta chain sequencing. This clone was recorded only once. Its antigen is currently not known. Base-call qualities are not available, and no considerably larger clone is one nucleotide away. The CDR3 goes from the cysteine to the phenylalanine over 11 residues. Just the 33-base CDR3 DNA is kept, in frame starting at base 1. The junction shows trimming of 4 bases on V and 2 bases on J, plus 6 bases between the germline ends. The germline V gene (reference sequence) sets CDR1 to DFQATT and CDR2 to SNEGSKA.

The full study reports these points: After two AZD1222 doses, both the breadth and the depth of spike-specific TCRs were significantly higher than at day 0 and than in MenACWY recipients. Conclusions about previously exposed vaccinees are limited because only 6 or 7 AZD1222 recipients were SARS-CoV-2 seropositive at baseline. The vaccine-associated CD4 TCRs covered the entire spike protein, and the dominant responses fell in regions 160-218 and 743-854. Reportedly, almost half of the unique spike-specific TCRs recognized epitopes lying outside the regions that are mutated in the B.1.351 and B.1.1.7 variants. The 56-69-year group was small, and its depth increase did not reach significance, likely because of low power. No day 14 peak-response samples were available, so repertoires were characterized only after the peak T cell response. Participants were mostly white British, with more females than males. The authors suggested clonal diversity may have been underestimated.

Sequenced here: peripheral blood, sampled 28 days after the second AZD1222 dose. In this chain, TRBV20-1 is recombined with TRBJ2-7, with an unclear D gene assignment. This receptor was obtained from an adult who received the AZD1222 COVID-19 vaccine. The CDR3 has the sequence CSATTTYEQYF. The DNA sequence follows: TGCAGTGCTACCACGACCTACGAGCAGTACTTC.